This T cell receptor beta chain was found in a study of response to subunit inactivated influenza vaccine. Findings and caveats of the study: Each seasonal influenza vaccination, the authors suggested, recruits few new T cells.

MiXCR was run by TCRdb on the RT-PCR reads, yielding one entry per CDR3 protein. The sample consists of fewer than 750,000 distinct CDR3 sequences, about 14% of them appearing once. V was clipped by 6 bases and J by 5 bases; unmatched bases: 3. Germline V gives CDR1 DFQATT, CDR2 SNEGSKA (reference sequence). This CDR3 has 13 amino acids. With regard to this clonotype: Its antigen is undetermined.

The TCR sequence derives from a man between 45 and 60 years old who received an inactivated influenza vaccine. This chain links TRBV20-1 with TRBJ2-2; 10 bases fit TRBD2. Sequencing used PBMCs from blood, obtained 11 to 12 days after vaccination. DNA for the CDR3: TGCAGTGCCATTAGCGGGAGGACCGGGGAGCTGTTTTTT. This translates into CSAISGRTGELFF.